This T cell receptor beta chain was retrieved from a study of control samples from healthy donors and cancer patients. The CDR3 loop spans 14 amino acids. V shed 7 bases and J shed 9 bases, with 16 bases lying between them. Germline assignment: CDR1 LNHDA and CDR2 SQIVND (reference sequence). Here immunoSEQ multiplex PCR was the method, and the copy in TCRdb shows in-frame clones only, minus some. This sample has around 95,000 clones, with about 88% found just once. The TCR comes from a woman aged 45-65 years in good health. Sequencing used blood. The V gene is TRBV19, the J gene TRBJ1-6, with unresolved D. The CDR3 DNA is TGTGCCAGTACGTTTCAAGGGCCGACTTCACCCCTCCACTTT. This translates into CASTFQGPTSPLHF. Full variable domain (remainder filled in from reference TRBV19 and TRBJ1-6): DGGITQSPKYLFRKEGQNVTLSCEQNLNHDAMYWYRQDPGQGLRLIYYSQIVNDFQKGDIAEGYSVSREKKESFPLTVTSAQKNPTAFYLCASTFQGPTSPLHFGNGTRLTVT.